This T cell receptor beta chain was retrieved from a study of blood T cell repertoires in COVID-19. Study background: Acute-phase and convalescent COVID-19 samples originated in the United States, Italy and Spain.

TCRdb's table, derived via immunoSEQ multiplex PCR, lists solely in-frame clones and lacks some. The data show 200,000 to 250,000 clones, around 87% seen once. The clonotype comes from a woman between 45 and 60 years old with COVID-19, enrolled during active disease. The sample taken for sequencing was peripheral blood.

CDR3 protein: CASSPTSGGVHEQFF. CDR3 in DNA: TGTGCCAGCTCACCCACTAGCGGGGGGGTCCATGAGCAGTTCTTC. This rearrangement joins TRBV18 to TRBJ2-1; 13 bases are shared with TRBD2. V was pared by 3 bases and J by 8 bases, with 4 bases of the junction left unmatched. The CDR3 extends over 15 amino acids. CDR1 and CDR2 (germline): KGHSH, LQKENI.